This T cell receptor beta chain was identified in a study of cytomegalovirus exposure and HLA in healthy donors. Study-level points and caveats: Upon later analysis, TCR association rates were observed to vary by HLA locus, being highest for DRB1 and lowest for HLA-C. Analyzed later, most CMV-associated TCR beta chains appeared HLA-restricted. The classifier reportedly diagnosed cytomegalovirus status with high specificity and sensitivity. About 87% or about 30% of the time was how often most TCR beta V segments were productive, according to an earlier analysis.

On this clone itself: What it binds is not known.

It was with 60 Vbeta and 13 Jbeta primers that the PCR ran. Libraries were prepared by immunoSEQ multiplex PCR; TCRdb keeps only in-frame clonotypes and omits some of them. The table lists some 160,000 clones, about three quarters of them singletons. From germline, CDR1 is SGHNT and CDR2 YYREEE (reference sequence). The CDR3 is made up of 12 amino acids. Trimming pared 2 bases from V and 4 bases from J, leaving 6 bases between. Sequencing was carried out using PBMCs. This TCR came from a woman in her 40s in good health and CMV-seronegative. The V gene is TRBV5-4, the J gene TRBJ1-1, with D hard to call. The CDR3 here is CASSFSGTEAFF. For the CDR3, the DNA is TGTGCCAGCAGCTTCAGTGGCACTGAAGCTTTCTTT.